This paragraph reports one T cell receptor (beta chain). Its antigen target is currently unknown. The input lacks base qualities; no much larger clone sits a single base away. Spanning cysteine to phenylalanine, the CDR3 consists of 17 amino acids. The entry retains the CDR3 DNA only, 51 bases that are in frame from base 1. V ends up 3 bases short and J 1 base short, with an unmatched junction base count of 8. From the germline V gene, CDR1 is LGHNA and CDR2 is YNFKEQ. This record comes from a study of immunodeficiency (dated by TCRdb to about 2019). With regard to the full study: Repertoire analysis was done to look for VDJ recombination defects and oligoclonality.

CD3+CD8+ T cells were sorted from fresh PBMCs before TCR sequencing. Points the paper makes about the study in general: Severe oligoclonality, judged by top-100 and total clonotype frequencies, was seen in patient CD8+ but not CD4+ T cells. Relative to control CD8+ T cells, CD8+ T cells from patients had restricted TRB V-J pairing and a lower productive entropy. In the entropy comparisons of patients against healthy controls, patients were shown as n=3 (open circles), and an effect of thymic development was suggested only as a possibility.

After extraction using the QIAamp DNA Blood Mini Kit, genomic DNA was sent off for immunoSEQ repertoire analysis. Multiplex PCR was used to amplify CDR3 regions from a standard amount of genomic DNA template. PCR products were sequenced on an Illumina platform. Regarding the original processing steps: Alignment of sequences was done against a reference, and the V, D and J gene definitions came from IMGT. A nearest-neighbor clustering algorithm merged closely related sequences to remove PCR and sequencing errors. V, D and J usage was examined in productive unique and total sequences using ImmunoSEQ Analyzer tools along with R version 3.6.1. Drawn from immuneACCESS, this table holds only the in-frame rearrangements with V and J called that TCRdb kept. Clones are partly lost; checked studies trace under half to an unresolved V gene and leave the rest unexplained. V, J and clone size reflect that table, while D and trimming were determined from the DNA. The table for this sample lists 3,400 or so clones; about 89% of them were counted only once. Of the sample, approximately 12% is held by the ten largest clones.

This clonotype was obtained from a human donor in good health. The rearranged chain carries TRBV4-2 and TRBJ2-3, with 9 central nucleotides matching TRBD2. The sequenced sample was CD8+ T cells from blood. This receptor has the CDR3 CASSHLSGGIGTDTQYF. The bases are TGTGCCAGCAGCCACCTTAGCGGGGGAATTGGCACAGATACGCAGTATTTT.